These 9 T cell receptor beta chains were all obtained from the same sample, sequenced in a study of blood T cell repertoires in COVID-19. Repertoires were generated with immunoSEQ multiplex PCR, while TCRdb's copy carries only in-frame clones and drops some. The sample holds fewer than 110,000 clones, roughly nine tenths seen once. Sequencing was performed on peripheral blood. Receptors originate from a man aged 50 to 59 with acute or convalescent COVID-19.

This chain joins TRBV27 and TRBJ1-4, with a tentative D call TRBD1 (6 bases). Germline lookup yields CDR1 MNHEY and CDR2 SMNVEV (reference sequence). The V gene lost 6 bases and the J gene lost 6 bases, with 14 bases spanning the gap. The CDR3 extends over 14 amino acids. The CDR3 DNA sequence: TGTGCCAGCAGCTCCGGGACATCTTATGAAAAACTGTTTTTT. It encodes CASSSGTSYEKLFF.

The CDR3, as DNA: TGTGCCAGCAGCTTTTGGGGGCCGAACACTGAAGCTTTCTTT. Its protein product is CASSFWGPNTEAFF. The chain links TRBV13 to TRBJ1-1, with D perhaps TRBD1 (6 bases). Trimming removed 3 bases at V and 1 base at J, with 9 bases between. The germline V gene has CDR1 PRHDT and CDR2 FYEKMQ (reference sequence). This CDR3 spans 14 amino acids.

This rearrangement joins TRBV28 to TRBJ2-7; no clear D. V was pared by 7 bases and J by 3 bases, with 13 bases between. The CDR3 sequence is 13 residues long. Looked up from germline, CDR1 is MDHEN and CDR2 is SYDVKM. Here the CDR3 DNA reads TGTGCCAGCACGGGTTCCCCCATCTACGAGCAGTACTTC. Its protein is CASTGSPIYEQYF.

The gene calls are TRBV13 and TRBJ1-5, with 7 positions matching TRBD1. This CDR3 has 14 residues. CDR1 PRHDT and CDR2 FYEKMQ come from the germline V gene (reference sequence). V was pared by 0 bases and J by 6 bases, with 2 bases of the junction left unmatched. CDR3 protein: CASSLGQGTQPQHF. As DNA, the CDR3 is TGTGCCAGCAGCTTAGGACAGGGGACTCAGCCCCAGCATTTT.

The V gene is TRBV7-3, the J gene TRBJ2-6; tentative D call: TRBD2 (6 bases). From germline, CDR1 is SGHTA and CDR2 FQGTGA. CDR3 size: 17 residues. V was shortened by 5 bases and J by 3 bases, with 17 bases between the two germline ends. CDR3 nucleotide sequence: TGTGCCAGCAGCCCCCCACCGGGACTGGGTGGGGCCAACGTCCTGACTTTC. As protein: CASSPPPGLGGANVLTF.

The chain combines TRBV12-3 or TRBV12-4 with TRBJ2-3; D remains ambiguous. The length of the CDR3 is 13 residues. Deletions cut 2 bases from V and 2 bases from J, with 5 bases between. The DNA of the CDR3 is TGTGCCAGCAGTTTACAGGACACAGATACGCAGTATTTT. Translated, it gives CASSLQDTDTQYF.

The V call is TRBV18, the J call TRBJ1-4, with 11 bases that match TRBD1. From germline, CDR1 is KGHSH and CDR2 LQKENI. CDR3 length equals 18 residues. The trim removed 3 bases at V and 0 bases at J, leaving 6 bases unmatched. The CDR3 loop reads CASSPQGQGVATNEKLFF. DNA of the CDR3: TGTGCCAGCTCACCCCAGGGACAGGGGGTCGCAACTAATGAAAAACTGTTTTTT.

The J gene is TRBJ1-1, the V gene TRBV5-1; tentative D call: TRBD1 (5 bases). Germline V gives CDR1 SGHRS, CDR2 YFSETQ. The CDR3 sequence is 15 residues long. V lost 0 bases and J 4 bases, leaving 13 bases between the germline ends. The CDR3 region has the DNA TGCGCCAGCAGCTTGGCCGGAGGGGCCATCACTGAAGCTTTCTTT. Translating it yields CASSLAGGAITEAFF.

CDR3 nucleotide sequence: TGTGCCAGCAGCCAAGCTGACAGGAGAGGACAGCCCCAGCATTTT. Protein sequence: CASSQADRRGQPQHF. J is TRBJ1-5 and V is TRBV3-1 (or the pseudogene TRBV3-2); D possibly corresponds to TRBD1 (6 bases). The germline gives CDR1 LGHDT, CDR2 YNNKEL (reference sequence). V lost 1 base and J lost 7, with 14 bases in between. The CDR3 runs 15 residues.